These 3 T cell receptor beta chains came from one sample sequenced in a study of T cell repertoires in ileal Crohn's disease. Sequencing used immunoSEQ multiplex PCR; TCRdb keeps in-frame clones, though not all of them. The sample shows approximately 12,000 clones, roughly 72% of them seen only once. The sample consisted of ileal tissue. These receptors were obtained from an adult with Crohn's disease.

The V gene is TRBV5-6, the J gene TRBJ1-2; D is ambiguous. Germline CDR1 SGHDT, CDR2 YYEEEE. The CDR3 loop spans 13 amino acids. Trimming removed 0 bases at V and 3 bases at J, with 6 bases between. The CDR3 here is CASSLAGDYGYTF. CDR3 DNA sequence: TGTGCCAGCAGCTTGGCCGGAGACTATGGCTACACCTTC. Drawing the rest from reference TRBV5-6 and TRBJ1-2, the complete variable domain is DAGVTQSPTHLIKTRGQQVTLRCSPKSGHDTVSWYQQALGQGPQFIFQYYEEEERQRGNFPDRFSGHQFPNYSSELNVNALLLGDSALYLCASSLAGDYGYTFGSGTRLTVV.

This clone has a handful of counts. The rearrangement uses TRBV7-9 and TRBJ1-2, with 9 positions matching TRBD1. The CDR3 runs to 13 residues. CDR1 is SEHNR and CDR2 is FQNEAQ in the germline V gene (reference sequence). Trimming at V came to 5 bases and at J to 8 bases, leaving 6 bases not matched to a gene. CDR3 nucleotide sequence: TGTGCCAGCAGCCTGACAGGGGGTAACGGCTACACCTTC. Protein: CASSLTGGNGYTF.

The J gene is TRBJ2-2, the V gene TRBV5-1; tentative D call: TRBD2 (6 bases). Per germline, CDR1 SGHRS and CDR2 YFSETQ. With 4 bases removed from V and 0 bases from J, the gap between germline ends came to 19 bases. The CDR3 totals 18 residues. The CDR3 DNA sequence: TGCGCCAGCAGCGGGGCAGGCAGCGGACTAACGAACACCGGGGAGCTGTTTTTT. It yields the protein CASSGAGSGLTNTGELFF.